Here is one T cell receptor (delta chain) with its context. TCRdb reapplied CATT to the reads. The table shows approximately 11,000 delta-chain clones, with 3.5% occurring only once. These data are taken from a study of gamma-delta chains in newborns, infants, children. Overall study: Microbial exposure reportedly drives polyclonal innate γδ T cell expansion after birth.

CDR3 length: 24 amino acids. Germline-derived CDR1 and CDR2 are TVYSNPD and GDNSRS (reference sequence). Unmatched junction bases numbered 33, after V lost 0 bases and J lost 0 bases. The clonotype originates from a child who was a newborn, infant or young child, either healthy, febrile or measles-vaccinated (not recorded which). Specimen: blood. The chain recombines TRDV3 with TRDJ1; TRDD3 aligns across 8 bases. DNA of the CDR3: TGTGCCTTTAGTGAGTCCTACGTCCTAGTTGGGGGATTTACGGAGCCTTTTTACACCGATAAACTCATCTTT. The encoded protein is CAFSESYVLVGGFTEPFYTDKLIF.